These 15 T cell receptor beta chains were sequenced from one sample in a study of identical twins. TCRdb re-analysed the 5' RACE reads in MiXCR, keeping a single row per CDR3 protein. This sample has over 550,000 distinct CDR3 sequences, with less than 9% found just once. This sample also belongs to another study, concerning yellow fever vaccine responses in identical twins.

Sequencing input: PBMCs. The receptors were sampled from a young woman in good health.

This clonotype was detected only a few times. The chain recombines TRBV11-2 with TRBJ2-7; D not resolved. Deletions cut 2 bases from V and 3 bases from J, with 11 bases between. Germline CDR1 and CDR2: SGHAT and FQNNGV. The CDR3 has 14 residues. The CDR3 spells CASSLSRHFYEQYV. In DNA form, the CDR3 reads TGTGCCAGCAGCTTAAGCCGGCATTTCTACGAGCAGTACGTC.

This clonotype came up a few times. The genes are TRBV7-2 and TRBJ2-5, with TRBD1 matching over 9 bases. V lost 7 bases and J lost 5; bases outside the gene matches: 8. CDR1 SGHTA and CDR2 FQGNSA come from the germline V gene. This CDR3 has 14 residues. The CDR3 coding sequence is TGTGCCAGCAACCCACAGGGGGCGAGGGAGACCCAGTACTTC. Residues: CASNPQGARETQYF.

The chain couples TRBV15 to TRBJ1-1, with D uncertain. Germline values: CDR1 LNHNV, CDR2 YYDKDF (reference sequence). Trimming shortened V by 0 bases and J by 6 bases, and 14 bases separated the two germline ends. The CDR3 sequence is 15 residues long. As DNA, the CDR3 is TGTGCCACCAGCAGAGAAATAACCCCACAAGCTGAAGCTTTCTTT. It yields the protein CATSREITPQAEAFF.

At least ten counts were recorded for this clonotype. This CDR3 is CASSDRLDLNTQYF. Here the CDR3 DNA reads TGTGCCAGCAGCGACCGACTGGATCTAAATACGCAGTATTTT. The chain is built from TRBV5-6 and TRBJ2-3; D unclear. CDR3 length: 14 amino acids. V was shortened by 4 bases and J by 7 bases, with 16 bases between the two germline ends. Germline assignment: CDR1 SGHDT and CDR2 YYEEEE.

Of note for this clonotype: Sequence at one end of the junction differs from germline and may be a read error. This chain joins TRBV15 and TRBJ2-5; no clear D gene. The CDR3 totals 14 residues. The germline V gene has CDR1 LNHNV and CDR2 YYDKDF (reference sequence). The CDR3 sequence: CATCRGPSGETQYF. The CDR3 coding sequence is TGTGCCACCTGCAGAGGACCATCAGGAGAGACCCAGTACTTC.

The genes are TRBV20-1 and TRBJ2-7; D is possibly TRBD1 or TRBD2 (5 bases each). Trimming took off 1 base at V and 2 bases at J, with 12 bases between the two ends. The CDR3 has 14 amino acids. Per germline, CDR1 DFQATT and CDR2 SNEGSKA (reference sequence). The CDR3 is CSARARDRTYEQYF. The DNA for the CDR3 is TGCAGTGCTAGAGCCCGGGACCGAACCTACGAGCAGTACTTC.

This clonotype was seen many times. V usage is TRBV5-1 and J usage is TRBJ2-1; TRBD1 matches at 9 bases. Germline V lookup: CDR1 SGHRS, CDR2 YFSETQ. The V and J ends lost 2 bases and 12 bases, in that order; junction bases with no gene match: 9. CDR3 length equals 14 residues. The CDR3 nucleotides are TGCGCCAGCAGCTTAGACAGGGGGGCGCGGTTGCAGTTCTTC. Protein product: CASSLDRGARLQFF.

This clonotype occurred many times. This rearrangement joins TRBV20-1 to TRBJ2-7, with D possibly matching TRBD1 (5 bases). CDR3 size: 13 residues. Trimming pared 2 bases from V and 3 bases from J, leaving 11 bases between. Germline-derived CDR1 and CDR2 are DFQATT and SNEGSKA (reference sequence). The CDR3 spells CSARSDRDYEQYV. In DNA, the CDR3 is TGCAGTGCTAGAAGTGACAGAGACTACGAGCAGTACGTC.

This clonotype came up many times. The CDR3 region is CASSPRAGVYEQFF. The CDR3 DNA reads as TGTGCCAGCAGCCCCAGGGCGGGAGTTTATGAGCAGTTCTTC. The gene calls are TRBV7-9 and TRBJ2-1; TRBD2 matches 7 bases. CDR3 length: 14 amino acids. V lost 5 bases, J lost 8 bases, and 9 bases stayed unmatched. Germline-derived CDR1 and CDR2 are SEHNR and FQNEAQ (reference sequence).

This clonotype was counted ten times or more. V and J are TRBV2 and TRBJ2-7, with D perhaps TRBD2 (6 bases). CDR3 length equals 16 residues. V was cut by 3 bases and J by 3 bases, with 18 bases left in between. Germline CDR1 SNHLY, CDR2 FYNNEI. CDR3 loop: CASSDTLFWRDYEQYF. CDR3 sequence (DNA): TGTGCCAGCAGTGACACCTTATTCTGGCGGGACTACGAGCAGTACTTC.

This clonotype was seen many times. This chain connects TRBV7-8 to TRBJ1-1; 9 bases fit TRBD1. This CDR3 has 15 amino acids. With V trimmed by 1 base and J by 2 bases, 2 bases remained unmatched. Germline V gene lookup returns CDR1 SGHVS and CDR2 FQNEAQ. In DNA, the CDR3 is TGTGCCAGCAGCTTAGGACAGGGGGTAAACACTGAAGCTTTCTTT. Its protein product is CASSLGQGVNTEAFF.

The chain employs TRBV27 and TRBJ1-5; 8 bases are a match to TRBD1. This CDR3 region has 16 residues. Losses at the gene ends were 5 bases for V and 0 bases for J; bases not matched to a gene: 6. Germline V CDR1 and CDR2: MNHEY, SMNVEV (reference sequence). In DNA form, the CDR3 reads TGTGCCAGCAGTCCCAGGACAGGGAATAGCAATCAGCCCCAGCATTTT. Amino acid sequence: CASSPRTGNSNQPQHF.

Ten or more counts support this clonotype. This sequence joins TRBV3-1 and TRBJ2-5; TRBD1 agrees at 8 bases. Trimming cost V 2 bases and J 5 bases; bases outside gene matches: 4. The CDR3 spans 14 residues. Germline assignment: CDR1 LGHDT and CDR2 YNNKEL (reference sequence). CDR3 sequence (DNA): TGTGCCAGCAGCCAACGCGACAGGGGCGAGACCCAGTACTTC. This gives the protein CASSQRDRGETQYF.

This clonotype was counted only a few times. The CDR3 DNA is TGCGCCAGCAGCTTGGACGGGGGGGTCTACAATGAGCAGTTCTTC. Its translation is CASSLDGGVYNEQFF. The V and J genes are TRBV5-1 and TRBJ2-1; 8 bases map to TRBD2. Losses at the gene ends were 0 bases for V and 3 bases for J; bases not matched to a gene: 2. CDR3 size: 15 residues. Germline V gives CDR1 SGHRS, CDR2 YFSETQ.

J is TRBJ2-1 and V is TRBV7-2; 8 positions match TRBD1. Germline V lookup: CDR1 SGHTA, CDR2 FQGNSA. The CDR3 spans 16 residues. After removal of 1 base from V and 2 bases from J, the junction contained 4 bases not matched to a gene. The CDR3 protein is CASSLVGTGTYNEQFF. The CDR3 nucleotides read TGTGCCAGCAGCTTAGTCGGGACAGGTACCTACAATGAGCAGTTCTTC.